This T cell receptor beta chain stems from a study of shared clonotypes between healthy human individuals. Study-wide background: The study enrolled a couple of women and three men aged 18 to 49.

General study points: Among donors, sharing of clonotypes was expected to be affected by sequencing depth. Rarefaction revealed incomplete sorted-subset sequencing despite large depth. Larger richness was generally estimated for naive than memory subsets.

On this clone: The antigen is not known. Different DNA sequences within this sample yield the same CDR3.

CD45RO-negative, CCR7-positively selected cells formed the naive CD8 fraction, excluding terminally differentiated effector memory CD45RA+ cells. V lost 3 bases, J lost 0 bases, and 6 bases lay in between. The germline V gene encodes CDR1 MGHRA and CDR2 YSYEKL. The CDR3 runs 13 residues. Data came from immunoSEQ multiplex PCR; TCRdb stores just in-frame clones and leaves some out. The sample holds some 2,100,000 clones; just over 90% are singletons and the top ten take around 1.7%. Sequencing was performed on naive CD8+ T cells from PBMCs. The rearrangement uses TRBV4-1 and TRBJ2-7; possibly TRBD2 for D (6 bases). The origin of this receptor is a man aged 18-30 years in good health. Some clones in this sample may be carry-over from other donors' samples. CDR3 nucleotides: TGCGCCAGCAGCCAGGGACTCTCCTACGAGCAGTACTTC. It codes for CASSQGLSYEQYF.